Listed here are 5 T cell receptor beta chains from one sample, sequenced in a study of cytomegalovirus exposure and HLA in healthy donors. The PCR was carried out with 60 Vbeta primers and 13 Jbeta primers. TCRdb keeps only in-frame clones here, not all; method: immunoSEQ multiplex PCR. The table shows more than 150,000 clones, with 76% occurring only once. The specimen sequenced was PBMCs. The receptors originated from a man aged 18 to 29 in good health and CMV-seronegative.

The chain carries TRBV19 and TRBJ2-5, with 9 bases fitting TRBD2. The CDR3 consists of 15 residues. Per germline, CDR1 LNHDA and CDR2 SQIVND (reference sequence). Unmatched junction bases numbered 10, after V lost 6 bases and J lost 5 bases. CDR3 nucleotides: TGTGCCAGTAGCCTAGGCGCGGGAGGGCACGAGACCCAGTACTTC. Translation: CASSLGAGGHETQYF.

The chain has TRBV2 and TRBJ2-1, with TRBD1 matching 7 bases. The J segment lost 4 bases and the V segment lost 4 bases, leaving 10 bases of the junction unmatched. The CDR3 totals 16 residues. Germline-derived CDR1 and CDR2 are SNHLY and FYNNEI. In nucleotides, the CDR3 is TGTGCCAGCAGTGTGGGTACGGGACAGATTTACAATGAGCAGTTCTTC. This encodes CASSVGTGQIYNEQFF.

This clone was recorded only once. The chain recombines TRBV19 with TRBJ1-5; TRBD1 matches at 11 bases. From germline, CDR1 is LNHDA and CDR2 SQIVND (reference sequence). The CDR3 consists of 15 residues. The ends lost 9 bases at V and 0 bases at J; junction bases unmatched: 4. CDR3 nucleotides: TGTGCCAGGGACAGGGGGCAAAATAGCAATCAGCCCCAGCATTTT. This gives the protein CARDRGQNSNQPQHF.

This chain uses TRBV29-1 with TRBJ1-2; the D is unclear. The germline V and J ends were trimmed by 6 bases and 5 bases, with 7 bases remaining between them. The CDR3 has 10 residues. Germline CDR1 reads SQVTM; CDR2 reads ANQGSEA. The CDR3 DNA sequence: TGCAGCGTCCTACAGTATGGCTACACCTTC. Translating gives CSVLQYGYTF.

The chain uses TRBV27 and TRBJ2-7; a weak D match, TRBD2 (5 bases). The V gene lost 4 bases and the J gene lost 3 bases, with 16 bases spanning the gap. The CDR3 contains 15 residues. Germline lookup yields CDR1 MNHEY and CDR2 SMNVEV (reference sequence). CDR3 in DNA: TGTGCCAGCAGTTCACTCGACTATAAGGGCTACGAGCAGTACTTC. It translates to CASSSLDYKGYEQYF.